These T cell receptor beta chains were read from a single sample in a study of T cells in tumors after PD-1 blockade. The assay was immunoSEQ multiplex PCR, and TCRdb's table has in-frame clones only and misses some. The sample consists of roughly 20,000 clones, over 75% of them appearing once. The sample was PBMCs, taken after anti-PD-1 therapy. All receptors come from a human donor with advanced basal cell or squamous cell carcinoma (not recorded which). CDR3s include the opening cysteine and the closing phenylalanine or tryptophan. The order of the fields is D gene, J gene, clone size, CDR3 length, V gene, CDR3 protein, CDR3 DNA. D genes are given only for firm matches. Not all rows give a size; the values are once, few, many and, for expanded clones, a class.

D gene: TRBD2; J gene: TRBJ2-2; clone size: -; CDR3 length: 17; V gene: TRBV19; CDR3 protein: CASSMGLPDQRTGELFF; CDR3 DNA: TGTGCCAGTAGTATGGGACTACCCGACCAGAGGACCGGGGAGCTGTTTTTT
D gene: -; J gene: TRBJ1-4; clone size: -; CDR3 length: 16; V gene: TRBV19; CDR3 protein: CASSRGGAPTNEKLFF; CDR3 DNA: TGTGCCAGTAGTAGGGGTGGGGCACCCACCAATGAAAAACTGTTTTTT
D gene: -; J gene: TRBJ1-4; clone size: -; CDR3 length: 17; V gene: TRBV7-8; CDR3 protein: CASSLVAGEWTNEKLFF; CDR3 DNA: TGTGCCAGCAGCTTAGTCGCAGGGGAGTGGACTAATGAAAAACTGTTTTTT
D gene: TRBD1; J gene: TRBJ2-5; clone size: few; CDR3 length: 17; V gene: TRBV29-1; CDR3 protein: CSVESLGDRGIQETQYF; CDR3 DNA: TGCAGCGTTGAAAGTCTAGGGGACAGGGGAATCCAAGAGACCCAGTACTTC
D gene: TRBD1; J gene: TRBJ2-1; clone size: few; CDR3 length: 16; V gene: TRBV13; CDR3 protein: CASSLELRQGNNEQFF; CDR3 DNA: TGTGCCAGCAGCTTAGAGTTAAGACAGGGAAACAATGAGCAGTTCTTC
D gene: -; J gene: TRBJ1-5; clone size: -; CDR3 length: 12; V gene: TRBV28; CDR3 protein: CASSPPRGPQHF; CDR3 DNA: TGTGCCAGCAGTCCGCCCAGGGGGCCCCAGCATTTT
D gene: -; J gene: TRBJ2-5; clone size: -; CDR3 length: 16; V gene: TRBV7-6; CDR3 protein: CASSLVLFGGWETQYF; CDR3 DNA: TGTGCCAGCAGCTTAGTATTATTCGGCGGTTGGGAGACCCAGTACTTC
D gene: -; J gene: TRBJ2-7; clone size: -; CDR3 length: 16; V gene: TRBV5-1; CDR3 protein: CARSLAGGAGGEEQYF; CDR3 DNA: TGCGCCCGCAGCTTGGCCGGTGGGGCAGGGGGGGAAGAGCAGTACTTC
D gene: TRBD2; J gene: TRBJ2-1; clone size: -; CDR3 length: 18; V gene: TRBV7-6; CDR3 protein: CASSLAVEWASGSNEQFF; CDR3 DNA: TGTGCCAGCAGCTTAGCTGTGGAGTGGGCTAGCGGGAGCAATGAGCAGTTCTTC
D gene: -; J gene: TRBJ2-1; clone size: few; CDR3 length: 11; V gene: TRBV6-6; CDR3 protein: CASSRDNEQFF; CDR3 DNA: TGTGCCAGCAGCCGGGACAATGAGCAGTTCTTC
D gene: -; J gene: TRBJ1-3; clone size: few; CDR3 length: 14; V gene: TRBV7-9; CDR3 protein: CASSHTISGNTIYF; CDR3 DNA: TGTGCCAGCAGCCACACGATCTCTGGAAACACCATATATTTT
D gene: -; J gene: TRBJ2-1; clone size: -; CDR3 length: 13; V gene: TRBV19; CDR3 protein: CASSLLLDNEQFF; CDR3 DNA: TGTGCCAGTAGTCTTTTACTAGACAATGAGCAGTTCTTC
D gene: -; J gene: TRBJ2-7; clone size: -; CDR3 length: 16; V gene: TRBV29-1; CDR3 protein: CSAKVAGVSFSYEQYF; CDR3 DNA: TGCAGCGCCAAAGTCGCCGGGGTCAGCTTCTCCTACGAGCAGTACTTC
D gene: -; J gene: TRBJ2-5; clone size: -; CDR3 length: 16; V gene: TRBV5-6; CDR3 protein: CASSLAFGAPKETQYF; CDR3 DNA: TGTGCCAGCAGCTTGGCCTTCGGGGCCCCGAAAGAGACCCAGTACTTC
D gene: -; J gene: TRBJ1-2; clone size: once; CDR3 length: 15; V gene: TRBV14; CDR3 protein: CASSKQPGPYRGYTF; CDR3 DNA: TGTGCCAGCAGCAAACAACCGGGACCCTATAGGGGCTACACCTTC
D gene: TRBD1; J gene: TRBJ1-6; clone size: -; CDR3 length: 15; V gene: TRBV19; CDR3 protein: CASSIGDRYNSPLHF; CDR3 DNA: TGTGCCAGTAGTATAGGGGACAGATATAATTCACCCCTCCACTTT
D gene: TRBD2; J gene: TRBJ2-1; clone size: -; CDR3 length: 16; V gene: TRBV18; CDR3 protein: CASSQQRGVTYNEQFF; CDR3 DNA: TGTGCCAGCTCACAACAGCGGGGGGTGACCTACAATGAGCAGTTCTTC
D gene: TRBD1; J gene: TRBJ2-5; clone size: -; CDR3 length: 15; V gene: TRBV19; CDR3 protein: CASSIGAGGAETQYF; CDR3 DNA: TGTGCCAGTAGTATAGGGGCAGGGGGCGCGGAGACCCAGTACTTC
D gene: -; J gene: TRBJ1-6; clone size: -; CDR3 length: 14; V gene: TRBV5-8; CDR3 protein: CASSRGEGNSPLHF; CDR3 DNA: TGTGCCAGCAGTAGAGGGGAAGGTAATTCACCCCTCCACTTT
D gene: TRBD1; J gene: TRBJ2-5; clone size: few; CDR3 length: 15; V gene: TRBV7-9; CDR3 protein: CASSTGTGGRETQYF; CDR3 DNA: TGTGCCAGCAGTACCGGGACAGGGGGGCGAGAGACCCAGTACTTC
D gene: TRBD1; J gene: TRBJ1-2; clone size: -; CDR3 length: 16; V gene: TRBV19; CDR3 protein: CASSIVYPGQSYGYTF; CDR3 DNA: TGTGCCAGTAGTATAGTATACCCGGGACAGTCCTATGGCTACACCTTC
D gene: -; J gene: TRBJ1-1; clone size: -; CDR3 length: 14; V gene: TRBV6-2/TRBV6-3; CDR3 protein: CASSQVTSGTEAFF; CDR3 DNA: TGTGCCAGCAGTCAGGTTACCTCGGGGACTGAAGCTTTCTTT
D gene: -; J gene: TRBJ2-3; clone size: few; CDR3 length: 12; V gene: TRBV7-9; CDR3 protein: CASSFRTDTQYF; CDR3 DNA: TGTGCCAGCAGCTTTCGTACAGATACGCAGTATTTT
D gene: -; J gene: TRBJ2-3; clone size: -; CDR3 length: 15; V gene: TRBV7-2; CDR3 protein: CASSAPRGSTDTQYF; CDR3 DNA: TGTGCCAGCAGTGCCCCCCGGGGAAGCACAGATACGCAGTATTTT
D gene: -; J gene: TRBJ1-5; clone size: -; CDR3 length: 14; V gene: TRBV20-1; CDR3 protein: CSASNPRINQPQHF; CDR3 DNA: TGCAGTGCCAGTAATCCCAGGATAAATCAGCCCCAGCATTTT
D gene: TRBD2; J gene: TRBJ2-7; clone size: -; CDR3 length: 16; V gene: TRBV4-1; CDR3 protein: CASSQVIRGRSYEQYF; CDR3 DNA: TGCGCCAGCAGCCAAGTGATTCGCGGGAGGTCGTACGAGCAGTACTTC
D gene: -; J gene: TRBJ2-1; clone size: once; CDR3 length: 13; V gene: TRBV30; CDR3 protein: CAWSVYYYNEQFF; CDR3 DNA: TGTGCCTGGAGTGTATACTACTACAATGAGCAGTTCTTC
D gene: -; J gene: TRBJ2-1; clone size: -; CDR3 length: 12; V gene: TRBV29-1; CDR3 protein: CSATRGENEQFF; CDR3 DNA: TGCAGCGCAACCAGGGGAGAAAATGAGCAGTTCTTC
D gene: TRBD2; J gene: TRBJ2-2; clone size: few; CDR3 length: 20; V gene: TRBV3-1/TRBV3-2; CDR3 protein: CASSQVLGLAGGRNTGELFF; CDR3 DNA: TGTGCCAGCAGCCAAGTATTAGGACTCGCGGGGGGGCGAAACACCGGGGAGCTGTTTTTT
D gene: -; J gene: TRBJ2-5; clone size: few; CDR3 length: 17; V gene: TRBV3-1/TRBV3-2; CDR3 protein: CASSQEGGQAYQETQYF; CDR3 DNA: TGTGCCAGCAGCCAAGAGGGCGGTCAGGCGTACCAAGAGACCCAGTACTTC
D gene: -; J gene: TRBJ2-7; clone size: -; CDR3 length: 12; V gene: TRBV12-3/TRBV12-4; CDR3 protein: CASSLEGREQYF; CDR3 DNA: TGTGCCAGCAGTTTAGAGGGCAGGGAGCAGTACTTC
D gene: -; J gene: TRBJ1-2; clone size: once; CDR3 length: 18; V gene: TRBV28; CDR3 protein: CASSLYVSRDSPDYGYTF; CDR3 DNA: TGTGCCAGCAGTTTATACGTCAGCAGGGATAGTCCCGACTATGGCTACACCTTC
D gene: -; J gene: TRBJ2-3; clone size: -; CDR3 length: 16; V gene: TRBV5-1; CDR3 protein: CASSLTTGVSTDTQYF; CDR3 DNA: TGCGCCAGCAGCTTGACTACGGGGGTTAGCACAGATACGCAGTATTTT
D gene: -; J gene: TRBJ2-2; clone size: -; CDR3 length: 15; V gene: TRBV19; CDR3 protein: CASSIDRAGAGELFF; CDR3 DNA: TGTGCCAGTAGTATAGATCGGGCAGGGGCCGGGGAGCTGTTTTTT
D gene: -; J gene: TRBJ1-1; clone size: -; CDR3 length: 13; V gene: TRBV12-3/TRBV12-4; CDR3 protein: CASSIAGNTEAFF; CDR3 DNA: TGTGCCAGCAGTATCGCAGGGAACACTGAAGCTTTCTTT
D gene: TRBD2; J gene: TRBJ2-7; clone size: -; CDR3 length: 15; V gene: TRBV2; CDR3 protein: CASTMGGAGHYEQYF; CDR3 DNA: TGTGCCAGCACAATGGGAGGGGCTGGACACTACGAGCAGTACTTC
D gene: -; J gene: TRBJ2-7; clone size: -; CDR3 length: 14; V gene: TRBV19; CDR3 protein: CASSITTGPYEQYF; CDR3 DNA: TGTGCCAGTAGTATAACCACAGGGCCCTACGAGCAGTACTTC
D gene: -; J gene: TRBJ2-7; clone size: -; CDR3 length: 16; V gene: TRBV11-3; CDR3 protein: CASSLLGQTSSYEQYF; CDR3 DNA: TGTGCCAGCAGCTTATTGGGGCAGACGAGCTCCTACGAGCAGTACTTC
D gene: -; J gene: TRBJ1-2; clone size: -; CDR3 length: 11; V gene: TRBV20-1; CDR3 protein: CTMGGNYGYTF; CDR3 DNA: TGCACCATGGGGGGAAACTATGGCTACACCTTC
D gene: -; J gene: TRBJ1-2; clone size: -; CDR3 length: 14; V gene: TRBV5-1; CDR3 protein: CASSLTGYDYGYTF; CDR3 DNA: TGCGCCAGCAGCTTGACAGGGTACGACTATGGCTACACCTTC
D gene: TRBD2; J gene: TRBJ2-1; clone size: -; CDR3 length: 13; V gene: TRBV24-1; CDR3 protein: CATSGLAAGEQFF; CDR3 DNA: TGTGCCACCAGTGGCCTAGCGGCAGGGGAGCAGTTCTTC
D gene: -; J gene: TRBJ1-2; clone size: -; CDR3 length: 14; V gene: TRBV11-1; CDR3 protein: CASSLGGAKYGYTF; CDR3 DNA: TGTGCCAGCAGCCTAGGAGGGGCCAAGTATGGCTACACCTTC
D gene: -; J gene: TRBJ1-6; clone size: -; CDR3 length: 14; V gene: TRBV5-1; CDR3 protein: CASSLEGFSSPLHF; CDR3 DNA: TGCGCCAGCAGCTTGGAGGGTTTTAGCTCACCCCTCCACTTT
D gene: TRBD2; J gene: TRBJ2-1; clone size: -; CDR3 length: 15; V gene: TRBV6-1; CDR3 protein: CASKNEGPGGNEQFF; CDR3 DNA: TGTGCCAGCAAAAACGAGGGCCCGGGAGGCAATGAGCAGTTCTTC
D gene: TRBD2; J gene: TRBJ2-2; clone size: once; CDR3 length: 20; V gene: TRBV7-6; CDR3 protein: CASSNTAGLAESFNTGELFF; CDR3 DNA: TGTGCCAGCAGTAATACAGCAGGACTAGCGGAAAGCTTTAACACCGGGGAGCTGTTTTTT
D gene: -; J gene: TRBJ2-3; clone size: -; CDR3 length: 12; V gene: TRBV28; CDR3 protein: CASYSRGDTQYF; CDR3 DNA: TGTGCCAGCTACTCAAGGGGAGATACGCAGTATTTT
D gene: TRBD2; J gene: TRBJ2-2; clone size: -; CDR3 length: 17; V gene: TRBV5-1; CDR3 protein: CASSGGLAGVLSGELFF; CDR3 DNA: TGCGCCAGCAGCGGAGGACTAGCGGGAGTTTTGAGCGGGGAGCTGTTTTTT
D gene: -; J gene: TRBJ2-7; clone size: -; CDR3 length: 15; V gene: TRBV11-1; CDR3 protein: CASSLLGSWRDEQYF; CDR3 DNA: TGTGCCAGCAGCTTATTGGGGAGTTGGAGGGACGAGCAGTACTTC
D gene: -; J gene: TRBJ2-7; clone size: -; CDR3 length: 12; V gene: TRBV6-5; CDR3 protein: CASRDGSGEQYF; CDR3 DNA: TGTGCCAGCAGGGACGGCTCTGGCGAGCAGTACTTC
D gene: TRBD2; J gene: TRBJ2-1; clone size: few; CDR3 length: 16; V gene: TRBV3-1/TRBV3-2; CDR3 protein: CASSQQSGRVFNEQFF; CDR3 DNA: TGTGCCAGCAGCCAACAAAGCGGGAGGGTTTTCAATGAGCAGTTCTTC
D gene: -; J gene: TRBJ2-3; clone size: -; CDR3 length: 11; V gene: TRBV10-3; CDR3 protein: CAIGTRDTQYF; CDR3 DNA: TGTGCCATCGGGACGAGAGATACGCAGTATTTT
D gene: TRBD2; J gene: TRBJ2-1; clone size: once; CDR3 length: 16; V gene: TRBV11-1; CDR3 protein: CASSLDSGGTDNEQFF; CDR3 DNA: TGTGCCAGCAGCTTGGATAGCGGGGGGACCGACAATGAGCAGTTCTTC
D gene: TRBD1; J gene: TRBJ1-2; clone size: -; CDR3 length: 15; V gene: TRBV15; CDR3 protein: CATRDGQGDYYGYTF; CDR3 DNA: TGTGCCACCAGGGATGGACAGGGGGATTACTATGGCTACACCTTC
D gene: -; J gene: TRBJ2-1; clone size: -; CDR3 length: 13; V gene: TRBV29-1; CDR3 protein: CSVQGLTYNEQFF; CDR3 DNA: TGCAGCGTTCAGGGACTGACCTACAATGAGCAGTTCTTC
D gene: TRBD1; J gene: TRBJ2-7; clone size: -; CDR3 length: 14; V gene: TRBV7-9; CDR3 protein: CASSWGQANYEQYF; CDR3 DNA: TGTGCCAGCAGCTGGGGACAGGCGAACTACGAGCAGTACTTC